Described below is a single T cell receptor (beta chain) sequence and its context. The source of the sample is a study of Ad26.COV2.S vaccination and SARS-CoV-2 variants. V was pared by 6 bases and J by 6 bases, with 7 bases of the junction left unmatched. Looked up from germline, CDR1 is GTSNPN and CDR2 is SVGIG (reference sequence). The CDR3 loop spans 12 amino acids. Treatment of the sample: 15 to 20 received Ad26.COV2.S at low or high dose, single or two shots; 5 received placebo; per-sample allocation not given. Following the first vaccine or placebo injection, samples were taken on day 63. Profiling relied on immunoSEQ multiplex PCR, and the TCRdb table lists in-frame clones only, not all of them. The table records under 250,000 clones, around nine tenths of them present only once.

The chain couples TRBV30 to TRBJ1-2; 7 bases align to TRBD1. This material consisted of peripheral blood, taken in a trial of Ad26.COV2.S vaccine versus placebo. The source is a person between 18 and 65 years old who received the Ad26.COV2.S COVID-19 vaccine or a placebo. CDR3 sequence: CACLTGVNGYTF. The CDR3 DNA follows: TGTGCCTGCCTCACAGGGGTCAATGGCTACACCTTC.